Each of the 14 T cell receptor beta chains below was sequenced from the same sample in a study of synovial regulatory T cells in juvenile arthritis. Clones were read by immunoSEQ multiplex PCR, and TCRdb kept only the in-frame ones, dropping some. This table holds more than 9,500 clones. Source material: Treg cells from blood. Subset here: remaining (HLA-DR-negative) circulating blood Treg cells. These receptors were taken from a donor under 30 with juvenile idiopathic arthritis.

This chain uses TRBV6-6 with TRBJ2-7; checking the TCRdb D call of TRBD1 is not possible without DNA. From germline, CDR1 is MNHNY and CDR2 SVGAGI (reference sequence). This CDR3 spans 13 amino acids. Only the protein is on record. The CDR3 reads CASSYSDNYEQYF.

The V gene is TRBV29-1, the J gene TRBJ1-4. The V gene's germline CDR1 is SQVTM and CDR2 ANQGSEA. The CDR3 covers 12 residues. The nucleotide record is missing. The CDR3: CSGRGRNEKLFF.

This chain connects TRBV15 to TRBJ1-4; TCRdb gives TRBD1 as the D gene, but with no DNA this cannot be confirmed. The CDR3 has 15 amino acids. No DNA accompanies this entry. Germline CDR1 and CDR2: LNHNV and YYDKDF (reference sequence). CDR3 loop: CATSRAYSPNEKLFF.

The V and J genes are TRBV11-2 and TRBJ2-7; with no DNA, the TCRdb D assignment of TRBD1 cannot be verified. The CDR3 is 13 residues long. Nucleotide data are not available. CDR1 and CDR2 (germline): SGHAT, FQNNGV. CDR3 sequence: CASTRTVPYEQYF.

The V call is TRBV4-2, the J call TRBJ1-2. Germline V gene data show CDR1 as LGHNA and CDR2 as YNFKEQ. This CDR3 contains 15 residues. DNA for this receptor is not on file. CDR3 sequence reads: CASSQDWTYEGGYTF.

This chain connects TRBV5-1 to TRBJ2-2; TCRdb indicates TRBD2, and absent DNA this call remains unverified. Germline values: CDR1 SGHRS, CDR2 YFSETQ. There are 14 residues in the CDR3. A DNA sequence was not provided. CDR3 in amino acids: CASSFSDGTGELFF.

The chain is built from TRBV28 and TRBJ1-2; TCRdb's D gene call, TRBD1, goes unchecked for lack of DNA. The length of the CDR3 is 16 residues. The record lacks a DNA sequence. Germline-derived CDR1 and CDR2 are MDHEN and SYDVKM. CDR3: CASSQPSKTANYGYTF.

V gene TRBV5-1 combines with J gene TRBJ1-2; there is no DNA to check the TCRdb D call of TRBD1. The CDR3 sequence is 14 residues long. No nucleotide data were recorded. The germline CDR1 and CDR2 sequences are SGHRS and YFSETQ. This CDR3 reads CASRFTASLYGYTF.

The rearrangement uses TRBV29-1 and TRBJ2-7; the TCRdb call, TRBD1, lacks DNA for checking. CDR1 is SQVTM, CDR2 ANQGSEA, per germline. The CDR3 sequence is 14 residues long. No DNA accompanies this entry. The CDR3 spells CSVTQQGVVYEQYF.

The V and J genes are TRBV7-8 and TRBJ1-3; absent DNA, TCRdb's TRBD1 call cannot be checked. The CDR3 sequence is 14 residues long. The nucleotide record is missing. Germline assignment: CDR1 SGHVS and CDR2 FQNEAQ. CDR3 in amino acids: CASSLATGGNTIYF.

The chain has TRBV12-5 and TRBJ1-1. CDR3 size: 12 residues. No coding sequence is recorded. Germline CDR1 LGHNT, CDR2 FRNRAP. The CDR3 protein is CASGLGRTEAFF.

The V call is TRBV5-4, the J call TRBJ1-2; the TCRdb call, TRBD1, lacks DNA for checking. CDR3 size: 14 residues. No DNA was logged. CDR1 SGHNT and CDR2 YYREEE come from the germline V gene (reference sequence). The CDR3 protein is CASSLQGALRGYTF.

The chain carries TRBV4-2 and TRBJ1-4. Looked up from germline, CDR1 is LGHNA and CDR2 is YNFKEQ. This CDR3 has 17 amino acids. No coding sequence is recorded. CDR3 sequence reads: CASSQFLGRGLNEKLFF.

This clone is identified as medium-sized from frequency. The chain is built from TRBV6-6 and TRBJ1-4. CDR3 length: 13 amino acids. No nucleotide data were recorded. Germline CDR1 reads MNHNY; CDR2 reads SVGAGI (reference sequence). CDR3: CASSSLILRKLFF.